The 15 T cell receptor beta chains listed next were all sequenced from one sample in a study of blood T cell repertoires in COVID-19. Produced via immunoSEQ multiplex PCR; TCRdb's table is partial and in-frame only. The table shows 300,000 to 400,000 clones, with roughly 90% occurring only once. Material for sequencing was peripheral blood. Receptor source: a woman between 25 and 40 years old with COVID-19, enrolled during active disease.

The CDR3 nucleotides read TGTGCCAGCAGCCGAACTAGTTTCGGGGAGCTGTTTTTT. Translation gives CASSRTSFGELFF. V usage is TRBV6-2 or TRBV6-3 and J usage is TRBJ2-2, with D possibly matching TRBD2 (5 bases). Between the trimmed V and J ends, which lost 6 bases and 7 bases, there was a span of 12 bases. CDR3 length: 13 residues. Per the germline V gene, CDR1 is MNHEY and CDR2 is SVGEGT.

The V call is TRBV21-1, the J call TRBJ2-7; TRBD1 is the table's D call and was not checked against the DNA. TRBV21-1 represents a pseudogene. The CDR3 contains 12 residues. Here the CDR3 reads CAPRQGAREQYF. CDR3 DNA sequence: TGTGCCCCCAGACAGGGGGCAAGGGAGCAGTACTTC.

The gene calls are TRBV11-3 and TRBJ2-1; TRBD2 aligns across 8 bases. The CDR3 has 13 amino acids. After removal of 5 bases from V and 8 bases from J, the junction contained 5 bases not matched to a gene. CDR1 is SGHNT, CDR2 YENEEA, per germline. DNA of the CDR3: TGTGCCAGCAGCCCCAGCGGGAGCTATGAGCAGTTCTTC. Amino acid sequence: CASSPSGSYEQFF.

This clone came up once. The chain joins TRBV2 to TRBJ2-7, with TRBD2 as a possible D gene (6 bases). The length of the CDR3 is 13 residues. Germline values: CDR1 SNHLY, CDR2 FYNNEI. The V end was cut by 6 bases, the J end by 2 bases, with 11 bases between. The DNA of the CDR3 is TGTGCCAGCAGCGGGGGTAGCACCTACGAGCAGTACGTC. The encoded protein is CASSGGSTYEQYV.

The chain links TRBV19 to TRBJ2-4; TRBD2 matches 8 bases. The trim removed 0 bases at V and 8 bases at J, leaving 9 bases unmatched. The CDR3 length is 16 residues. Germline assignment: CDR1 LNHDA and CDR2 SQIVND (reference sequence). CDR3 amino acids: CASSIDLINGRDIQYF. The CDR3 DNA reads as TGTGCCAGTAGTATAGATCTCATTAACGGGAGGGACATTCAGTACTTC.

The chain carries TRBV4-1 and TRBJ1-2; 9 bases match TRBD1. The ends lost 4 bases at V and 2 bases at J; junction bases unmatched: 2. The germline V gene has CDR1 MGHRA and CDR2 YSYEKL. The CDR3 is 14 amino acids. The CDR3, as DNA: TGCGCCAGCAGCCTAGGGACAGGGAACTATGGCTACACCTTC. Translating gives CASSLGTGNYGYTF.

This clone was seen a handful of times. The rearrangement joins TRBV7-2 to TRBJ1-3, with 9 bases that match TRBD1. Germline CDR1 SGHTA, CDR2 FQGNSA. The CDR3 runs 15 residues. The trim removed 4 bases at V and 9 bases at J, leaving 10 bases unmatched. CDR3 loop: CASSYTPGQGSTIYF. The CDR3 nucleotides are TGTGCCAGCAGCTATACTCCGGGACAGGGATCCACCATATATTTT.

The chain joins TRBV5-1 to TRBJ2-2, with 12 bases aligning to TRBD1. The CDR3 contains 16 residues. Germline V gene lookup returns CDR1 SGHRS and CDR2 YFSETQ. V shed 4 bases, J shed 7 bases, and the junction held 8 bases outside the gene matches. As DNA, the CDR3 is TGCGCCAGCAGCACAACCGGGACAGGGGGCTTCGGGGAGCTGTTTTTT. It specifies CASSTTGTGGFGELFF. Complete variable domain (other parts from reference TRBV5-1 and TRBJ2-2): KAGVTQTPRYLIKTRGQQVTLSCSPISGHRSVSWYQQTPGQGLQFLFEYFSETQRNKGNFPGRFSGRQFSNSRSEMNVSTLELGDSALYLCASSTTGTGGFGELFFGEGSRLTVL.

This clone came up many times. The J gene is TRBJ1-6, the V gene TRBV28; TRBD1 might be the D (5 bases). V was pared by 2 bases and J by 6 bases, with 8 bases between. The CDR3 consists of 14 residues. Germline CDR1 MDHEN, CDR2 SYDVKM. The CDR3 reads CASSLGASNSPLHF. CDR3 sequence (DNA): TGTGCCAGCAGTTTAGGGGCCAGTAATTCACCCCTCCACTTT.

This clone was seen once. The chain employs TRBV7-6 and TRBJ1-2; 9 bases match TRBD1. The CDR3 has 15 residues. V shed 5 bases and J 5 bases; nucleotides not matched to a gene: 9. The germline gives CDR1 SGHVS, CDR2 FNYEAQ. For the CDR3, the DNA is TGTGCCAGCAGCCCTTTGGGGACAGGGCATTATGGCTACACCTTC. Translated, it gives CASSPLGTGHYGYTF. Using reference TRBV7-6 and TRBJ1-2 for the parts outside the CDR3, the full variable domain is GAGVSQSPRYKVTKRGQDVALRCDPISGHVSLYWYRQALGQGPEFLTYFNYEAQQDKSGLPNDRFSAERPEGSISTLTIQRTEQRDSAMYRCASSPLGTGHYGYTFGSGTRLTVV.

The chain links TRBV5-1 to TRBJ2-2; 7 bases map to TRBD2. This CDR3 region has 15 residues. Germline V gene lookup returns CDR1 SGHRS and CDR2 YFSETQ. V shed 2 bases and J 5 bases; nucleotides not matched to a gene: 6. CDR3 loop: CASSFGDYITGELFF. For the CDR3, the DNA is TGCGCCAGCAGCTTTGGGGACTACATTACCGGGGAGCTGTTTTTT.

CDR3 DNA: TGCGCCAGCAGCCAAGGCGGACAGGGGGCGCGGGGTGAAAAACTGTTTTTT. Translated: CASSQGGQGARGEKLFF. The V call is TRBV4-1, the J call TRBJ1-4, with TRBD1 matching 11 bases. The germline V gene has CDR1 MGHRA and CDR2 YSYEKL. The ends lost 1 base at V and 7 bases at J; junction bases unmatched: 8. CDR3 length: 17 residues.

The rearrangement joins TRBV7-2 to TRBJ2-3, with D possibly matching TRBD1 (5 bases). CDR1 and CDR2 (germline): SGHTA, FQGNSA. The CDR3 is made up of 17 amino acids. The V and J ends lost 5 bases and 2 bases respectively, with 20 bases between them. This CDR3 reads CASSRPEWTPDTDTQYF. The CDR3 region has the DNA TGTGCCAGCAGCCGGCCAGAGTGGACACCTGACACAGATACGCAGTATTTT. Full variable domain (remainder filled in from reference TRBV7-2 and TRBJ2-3): GAGVSQSPSNKVTEKGKDVELRCDPISGHTALYWYRQSLGQGLEFLIYFQGNSAPDKSGLPSDRFSAERTGGSVSTLTIQRTQQEDSAVYLCASSRPEWTPDTDTQYFGPGTRLTVL.

This chain links TRBV28 with TRBJ2-7; 8 nucleotides line up with TRBD1. CDR1 and CDR2 from the germline V gene are MDHEN and SYDVKM. The CDR3 consists of 16 residues. V gave up 2 bases and J gave up 0 bases; unmatched junction bases: 6. CDR3 region: CASSLGPGGYSYEQYF. The CDR3 nucleotides are TGTGCCAGCAGTTTAGGTCCAGGGGGCTACTCCTACGAGCAGTACTTC.

The rearrangement uses TRBV4-1 and TRBJ2-7, with D tentatively TRBD2 (6 bases). The CDR3 loop spans 16 amino acids. Trimming cost V 1 base and J 2 bases, with 15 bases left between them. Germline V gene data show CDR1 as MGHRA and CDR2 as YSYEKL. The CDR3 DNA is TGCGCCAGCAGCCAAGGTCCCCAGGGAGGCACCTACGAGCAGTACGTC. This codes for CASSQGPQGGTYEQYV.